Listed here is a single T cell receptor beta chain. Its target is unknown. For sorted subsets, roughly 200 ng DNA per replicate equaled about 27,000 T cell genomes. Repertoires were generated with immunoSEQ multiplex PCR, while TCRdb's copy carries only in-frame clones and drops some. This sample has about 2.1 million clones, with roughly 95% found just once. Naive CD8 cells lacked CD45RO, underwent positive selection for CCR7 and left out terminally differentiated effector memory CD45RA+ cells. Those who donated were healthy HIV-negative adults, with no recent acute infections or vaccinations reported. Between the trimmed V and J ends, which lost 1 base and 8 bases, there was a span of 11 bases. CDR3 size: 13 residues. The germline CDR1 and CDR2 sequences are MNHEY and SVGAGI. This record comes from a study of shared clonotypes between healthy human individuals. Study conclusions and caveats: A generally larger estimated richness was seen in naive subsets than in memory subsets. Clonotypes shared by all four donors outscored non-shared clonotypes in generation probability.

This chain joins TRBV6-5 and TRBJ1-1, with unresolved D. The sample taken for sequencing was naive CD8+ T cells from PBMCs. This sequence was found in a man younger than 35 in good health. Some clones in this sample may be carry-over from other donors' samples. The CDR3 DNA reads TGTGCCAGCAGTTACTACATAGGCCAGGAAGCTTTCTTT. It specifies CASSYYIGQEAFF.